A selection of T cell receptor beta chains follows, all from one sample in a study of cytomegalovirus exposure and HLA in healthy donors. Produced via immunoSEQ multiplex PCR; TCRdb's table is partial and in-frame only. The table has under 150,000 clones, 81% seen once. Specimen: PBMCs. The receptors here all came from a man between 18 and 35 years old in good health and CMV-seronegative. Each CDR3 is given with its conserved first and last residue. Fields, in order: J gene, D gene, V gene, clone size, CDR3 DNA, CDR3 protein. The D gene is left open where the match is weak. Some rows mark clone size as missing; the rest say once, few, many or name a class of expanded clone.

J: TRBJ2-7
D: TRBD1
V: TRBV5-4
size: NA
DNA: TGTGCCAGCAGCTCCTCCGGGGACAGGGCTTTCTACGAGCAGTACTTC
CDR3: CASSSSGDRAFYEQYF

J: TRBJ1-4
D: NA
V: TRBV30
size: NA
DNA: TGTGCCTGGAGTGTACCGGGGGGTGGGAGCGAAAAACTGTTTTTT
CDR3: CAWSVPGGGSEKLFF

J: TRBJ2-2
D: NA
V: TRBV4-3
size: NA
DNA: TGCGCCAGCAGCCAAGTAGTGTCGGGCGGGGAGCTGTTTTTT
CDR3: CASSQVVSGGELFF

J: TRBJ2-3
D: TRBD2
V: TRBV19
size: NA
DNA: TGTGCCAGTAGTAGCGGGGGAGGAAGGACAGATACGCAGTATTTT
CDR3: CASSSGGGRTDTQYF

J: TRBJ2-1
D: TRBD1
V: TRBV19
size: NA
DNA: TGTGCCAGTAGCCACGCCGGGACAGGGGTTATAGGTGCCAACAATGAGCAGTTCTTC
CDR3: CASSHAGTGVIGANNEQFF

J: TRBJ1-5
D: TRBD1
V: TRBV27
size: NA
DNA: TGTGCCAGCAGTTCGAATCCAGGGGGCCTCCCAGGGGGCAATCAGCCCCAGCATTTT
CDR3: CASSSNPGGLPGGNQPQHF

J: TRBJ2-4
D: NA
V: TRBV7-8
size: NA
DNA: TGTGCCAGCAGCCCACAGAGAGCCAAAAACATTCAGTACTTC
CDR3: CASSPQRAKNIQYF

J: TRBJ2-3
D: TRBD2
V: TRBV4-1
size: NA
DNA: TGCGCCAGCAGCAAGGGACTAGCGGACACAGATACGCAGTATTTT
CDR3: CASSKGLADTDTQYF

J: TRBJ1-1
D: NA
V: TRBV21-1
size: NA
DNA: TGTGCCAGCAGCTCGCGACGTCTAACAGGGGGCGGGCCGCTGGCCACTGAAGCTTTCTTT
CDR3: CASSSRRLTGGGPLATEAFF

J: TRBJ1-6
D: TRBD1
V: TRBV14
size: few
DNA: TGTGCCAGCAGCCCCTCGGCAGGGGGCGGGACACCCCTCCACTTT
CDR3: CASSPSAGGGTPLHF

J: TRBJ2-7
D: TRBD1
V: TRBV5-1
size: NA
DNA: TGCGCCAGCAGGCGAGACAGGGCGGGCGAGCAGTACTTC
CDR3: CASRRDRAGEQYF

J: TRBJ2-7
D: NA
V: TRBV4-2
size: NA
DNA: TGTGCCAGCAGCCAAGAAGGAGTGGTAGAAACCTACGAGCAGTACTTC
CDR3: CASSQEGVVETYEQYF

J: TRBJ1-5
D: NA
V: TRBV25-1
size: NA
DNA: TGTGCCAGCAGTGAATTCGGGAATCAGCCCCAGCATTTT
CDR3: CASSEFGNQPQHF

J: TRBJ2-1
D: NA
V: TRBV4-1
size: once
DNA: TGCGCCAGCAGCAGGCGGGGGCCTCCAAGCTCCTACAATGAGCAGTTCTTC
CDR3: CASSRRGPPSSYNEQFF

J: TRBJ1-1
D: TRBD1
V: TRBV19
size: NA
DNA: TGTGCCAGTAGTCTGTACCCGGGACAGCGAATGAACACTGAAGCTTTCTTT
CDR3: CASSLYPGQRMNTEAFF

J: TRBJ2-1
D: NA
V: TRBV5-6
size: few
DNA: TGTGCCAGCAGCTTGTTCGATGAGCAGTTCTTC
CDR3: CASSLFDEQFF

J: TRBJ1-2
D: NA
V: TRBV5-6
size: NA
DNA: TGTGCCAGCCTTGAGAACACAGCTTATGGCTACACCTTC
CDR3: CASLENTAYGYTF

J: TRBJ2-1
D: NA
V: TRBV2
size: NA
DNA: TGTGCCAGCAGTGAACGGGGTCCTAGCTCCTACAATGAGCAGTTCTTC
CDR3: CASSERGPSSYNEQFF

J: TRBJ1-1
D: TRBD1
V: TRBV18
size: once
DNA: TGTGCCAGCTCACGAAGACAGGGGGAGAACACTGAAGCTTTCTTT
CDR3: CASSRRQGENTEAFF

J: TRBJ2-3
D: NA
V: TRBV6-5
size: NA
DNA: TGTGCCAGCAGTTACTCGGCTAGCACAGATACGCAGTATTTT
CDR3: CASSYSASTDTQYF

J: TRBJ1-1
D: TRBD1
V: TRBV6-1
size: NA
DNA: TGTGCCAGCAGGGCGGCCAGCTCGACAGGGGCTTTCTTT
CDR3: CASRAASSTGAFF

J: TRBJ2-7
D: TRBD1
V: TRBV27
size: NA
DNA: TGTGCCAGCAGTAAAAGACAGGGGTTTAGGGAGCAGTACTTC
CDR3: CASSKRQGFREQYF

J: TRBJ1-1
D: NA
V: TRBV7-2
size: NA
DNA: TGTGCCAGCAGGTCAAGGAGCCTGGGGGGGCTGAACACTGAAGCTTTCTTT
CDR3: CASRSRSLGGLNTEAFF

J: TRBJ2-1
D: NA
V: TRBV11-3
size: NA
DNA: TGTGCCAGCAGCCCCTCCGGTGGGGCTGGGAATGAGCAGTTCTTC
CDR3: CASSPSGGAGNEQFF

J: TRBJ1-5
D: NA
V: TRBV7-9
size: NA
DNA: TGTGCCAGCAGCTTACAGGGTAGCCATCAGCCCCAGCATTTT
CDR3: CASSLQGSHQPQHF